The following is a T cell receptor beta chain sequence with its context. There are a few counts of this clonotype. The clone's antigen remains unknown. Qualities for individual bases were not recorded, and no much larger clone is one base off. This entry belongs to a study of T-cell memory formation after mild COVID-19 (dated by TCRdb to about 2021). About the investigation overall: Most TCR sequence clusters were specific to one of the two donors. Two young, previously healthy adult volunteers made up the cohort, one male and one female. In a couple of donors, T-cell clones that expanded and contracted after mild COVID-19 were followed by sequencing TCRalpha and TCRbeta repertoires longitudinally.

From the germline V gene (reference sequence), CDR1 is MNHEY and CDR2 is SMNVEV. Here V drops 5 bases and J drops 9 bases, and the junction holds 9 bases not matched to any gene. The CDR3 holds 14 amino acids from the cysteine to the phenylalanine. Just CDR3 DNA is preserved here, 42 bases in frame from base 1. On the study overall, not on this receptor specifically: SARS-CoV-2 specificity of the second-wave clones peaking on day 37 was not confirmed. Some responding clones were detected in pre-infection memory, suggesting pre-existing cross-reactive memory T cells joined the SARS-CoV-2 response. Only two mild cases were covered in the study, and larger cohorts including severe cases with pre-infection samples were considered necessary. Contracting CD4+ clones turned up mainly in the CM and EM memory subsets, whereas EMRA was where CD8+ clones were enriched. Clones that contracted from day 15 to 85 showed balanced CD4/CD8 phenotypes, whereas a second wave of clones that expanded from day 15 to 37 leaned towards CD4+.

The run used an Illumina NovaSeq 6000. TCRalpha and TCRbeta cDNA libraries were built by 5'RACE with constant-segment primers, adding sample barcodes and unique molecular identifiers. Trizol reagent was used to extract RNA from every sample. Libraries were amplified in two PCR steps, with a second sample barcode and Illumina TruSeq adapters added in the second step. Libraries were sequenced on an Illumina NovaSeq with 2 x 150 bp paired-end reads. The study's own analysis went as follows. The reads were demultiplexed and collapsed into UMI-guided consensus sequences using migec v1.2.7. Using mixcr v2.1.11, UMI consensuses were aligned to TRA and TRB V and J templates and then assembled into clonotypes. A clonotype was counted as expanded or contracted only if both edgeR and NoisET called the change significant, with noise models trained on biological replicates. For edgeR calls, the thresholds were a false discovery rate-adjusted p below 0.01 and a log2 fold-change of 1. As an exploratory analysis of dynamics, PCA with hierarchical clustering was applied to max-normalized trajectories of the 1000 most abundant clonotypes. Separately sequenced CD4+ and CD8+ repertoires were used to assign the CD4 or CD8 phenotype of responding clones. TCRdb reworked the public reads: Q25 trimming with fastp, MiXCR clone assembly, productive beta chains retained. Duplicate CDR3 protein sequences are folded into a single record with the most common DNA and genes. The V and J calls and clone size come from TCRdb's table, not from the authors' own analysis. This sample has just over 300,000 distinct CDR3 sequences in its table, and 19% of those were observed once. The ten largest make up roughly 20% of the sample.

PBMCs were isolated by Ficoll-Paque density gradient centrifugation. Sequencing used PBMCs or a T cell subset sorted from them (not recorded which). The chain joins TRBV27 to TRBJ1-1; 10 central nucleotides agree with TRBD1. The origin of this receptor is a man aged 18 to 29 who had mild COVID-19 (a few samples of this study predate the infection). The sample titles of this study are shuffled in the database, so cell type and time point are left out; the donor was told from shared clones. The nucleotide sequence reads TGTGCCAGCAGTGCCGCCGGGACAGGGGAGAAAGCTTTCTTT. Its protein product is CASSAAGTGEKAFF.